Following are 31 T cell receptor beta chains from one sample sequenced in a study of OX40 agonist ivuxolimab in advanced cancers. Generated by immunoSEQ multiplex PCR, the TCRdb table keeps only in-frame clones and is missing some. The sample includes about 50,000 clones, about 92% of them seen just once. Sample: CD4+ or CD8+ T cells sorted from blood, taken in a trial of the OX40 agonist ivuxolimab. The receptors were sampled from an adult with an advanced solid tumor such as melanoma, head and neck, liver or kidney cancer.

The rearrangement uses TRBV5-4 and TRBJ2-7, with TRBD1 matching over 8 bases. Germline CDR1 is SGHNT and CDR2 is YYREEE (reference sequence). V dropped 4 bases and J dropped 6; count of bases not matched to a gene: 6. The CDR3 is 13 amino acids. CDR3 DNA: TGTGCCAGCAGCCAGGACAGGGCGAGCGAGCAGTACTTC. Its protein product is CASSQDRASEQYF.

The gene calls are TRBV6-1 and TRBJ2-5; 11 nucleotides line up with TRBD2. The J call may be faulty, since TRBJ2-7 better matches the DNA end. Per germline, CDR1 MNHNS and CDR2 SASEGT. The CDR3 runs 18 residues. CDR3 amino acids: CASSVGLAVPPSSYEQYF. In DNA form, the CDR3 reads TGTGCCAGCAGTGTGGGACTAGCGGTACCACCAAGCTCCTACGAGCAGTACTTC.

CDR3 loop: CSVVSGRNTEAFF. DNA for the CDR3: TGCAGCGTTGTTTCAGGGCGGAACACTGAAGCTTTCTTT. The chain is built from TRBV29-1 and TRBJ1-1, with a weak D call TRBD1 (5 bases). Germline CDR1 and CDR2: SQVTM and ANQGSEA. Trimming cost V 4 bases and J 1 base, with 10 bases left between them. The CDR3 consists of 13 residues.

The chain recombines TRBV20-1 with TRBJ1-1, with D possibly matching TRBD1 (5 bases). CDR1 and CDR2 (germline): DFQATT, SNEGSKA (reference sequence). This CDR3 spans 11 amino acids. The CDR3 protein is CSARSGTEAFF. The CDR3 DNA reads as TGCAGCGCTCGGTCAGGGACTGAAGCTTTCTTT.

The chain couples TRBV28 to TRBJ1-4; 9 nucleotides align to TRBD1. This CDR3 is 14 amino acids long. J lost 8 bases, V lost 7 bases, and 8 bases had no gene match. In germline, CDR1 is MDHEN, CDR2 SYDVKM. CDR3 nucleotide sequence: TGTGCCAGCACCTTACAGGGGGCGAGGGAAAAACTGTTTTTT. This sequence encodes CASTLQGAREKLFF.

A note on this clone: The same CDR3 arises from other DNA sequences in this sample as well. The DNA of the CDR3 is TGTGCCAGCAGTTACTCAGAGACCCAGTACTTC. Protein product: CASSYSETQYF. The chain carries TRBV6-5 and TRBJ2-5; D call uncertain. CDR3 length: 11 residues. CDR1 is MNHEY, CDR2 SVGAGI, per germline. Between the trimmed V and J ends, which lost 0 bases and 4 bases, there was a span of 0 bases.

This chain joins TRBV13 and TRBJ2-2; 7 bases agree with TRBD2. Unmatched junction bases numbered 4, after V lost 6 bases and J lost 6 bases. Per the germline V gene, CDR1 is PRHDT and CDR2 is FYEKMQ (reference sequence). The length of the CDR3 is 13 residues. The CDR3 DNA sequence: TGTGCCAGCAGTCGCGGGAGCTCCGGGGAGCTGTTTTTT. Its protein is CASSRGSSGELFF.

In DNA form, the CDR3 reads TGCGCCAGCAGTCACCCGGGACAGGGGACGAACACTGAAGCTTTCTTT. This sequence encodes CASSHPGQGTNTEAFF. The chain recombines TRBV23-1 with TRBJ1-1; 10 nucleotides match TRBD1. TRBV23-1 has ORF status, its function being uncertain. The CDR3 spans 16 residues. Trimming cost V 3 bases and J 1 base; bases outside gene matches: 5.

The rearrangement links TRBV25-1 to TRBJ1-2, with D tentatively TRBD1 (6 bases). The CDR3 covers 14 residues. The germline V gene encodes CDR1 MGHDK and CDR2 SYGVNS. Between the trimmed V and J ends, which lost 2 bases and 4 bases, there was a span of 11 bases. CDR3 in amino acids: CASSERTGIYGYTF. DNA of the CDR3: TGTGCCAGCAGTGAAAGAACAGGGATCTATGGCTACACCTTC.

The chain is built from TRBV5-6 and TRBJ2-3; D is possibly TRBD2 (5 bases). Germline assignment: CDR1 SGHDT and CDR2 YYEEEE. V was clipped by 3 bases and J by 0 bases, with 8 bases between them. This CDR3 has 14 residues. CDR3 in amino acids: CASSSGLSTDTQYF. The CDR3 bases are TGTGCCAGCAGCTCCGGACTTAGCACAGATACGCAGTATTTT.

The J gene is TRBJ1-1, the V gene TRBV7-9, with 8 bases that match TRBD1. Losses at the gene ends were 5 bases for V and 6 bases for J; bases not matched to a gene: 8. CDR1 is SEHNR and CDR2 is FQNEAQ in the germline V gene (reference sequence). The length of the CDR3 is 14 residues. CDR3 in amino acids: CASSLGQGGAEAFF. CDR3 DNA: TGTGCCAGCAGCCTCGGACAGGGAGGGGCTGAAGCTTTCTTT.

The chain couples TRBV25-1 to TRBJ2-2, with 8 bases aligning to TRBD2. Germline V gene sequence: CDR1 MGHDK, CDR2 SYGVNS. CDR3 size: 15 residues. J lost 3 bases, V lost 4 bases, and 4 bases had no gene match. CDR3 loop: CASSAAGVYTGELFF. The CDR3 nucleotides read TGTGCCAGCAGTGCAGCGGGAGTTTACACCGGGGAGCTGTTTTTT.

This sequence joins TRBV21-1 and TRBJ1-5. TRBV21-1 corresponds to a pseudogene. The CDR3 is made up of 17 amino acids. The CDR3 DNA follows: TGTGCCAGGGGGGATAGTACAGCAAACTGGGTGAATCAGCCCCAGCATTTT. Its translation is CARGDSTANWVNQPQHF.

V usage is TRBV5-5 and J usage is TRBJ2-7, with D unresolved. The CDR3 is 14 residues long. Germline lookup yields CDR1 SGHKS and CDR2 YYEKEE (reference sequence). The ends were cut back, 1 base at V and 3 bases at J, with 11 bases in the middle. Here the CDR3 reads CASSLSDWDYEQYF. The CDR3 DNA is TGTGCCAGCAGCTTGTCTGACTGGGACTACGAGCAGTACTTC.

The chain joins TRBV6-5 to TRBJ2-5; perhaps TRBD2 as D (6 bases). The CDR3 length is 14 residues. V was clipped by 6 bases and J by 5 bases, with 16 bases between them. Germline V gives CDR1 MNHEY, CDR2 SVGAGI. Here the CDR3 reads CASRFSTSWETQYF. CDR3 DNA sequence: TGTGCCAGCAGGTTTTCGACTAGTTGGGAGACCCAGTACTTC.

On this clone: Distinct nucleotide sequences in the sample also encode this CDR3. The rearrangement joins TRBV28 to TRBJ2-7; D might be TRBD1 (6 bases). This CDR3 spans 13 amino acids. Trimming stripped 6 bases from V and 3 bases from J, with 12 bases between. Germline CDR1 reads MDHEN; CDR2 reads SYDVKM. The CDR3 protein is CASSRDRYYEQYF. The CDR3 region has the DNA TGTGCCAGCAGCCGCGACAGGTACTACGAGCAGTACTTC.

This clone is labeled medium-sized (0.01 to 0.1%). The chain uses TRBV19 and TRBJ1-5, with D maybe TRBD1 (5 bases). This CDR3 region has 15 residues. Trimming removed 6 bases from V and 2 bases from J, with 14 bases in between. Germline CDR1 reads LNHDA; CDR2 reads SQIVND (reference sequence). The DNA for the CDR3 is TGTGCCAGTAGCCCAGGGATTTATGGCAATCAGCCCCAGCATTTT. Translation gives CASSPGIYGNQPQHF.

The V and J genes are TRBV29-1 and TRBJ1-2; D unclear. Trimming shortened V by 0 bases and J by 2 bases, and 10 bases separated the two germline ends. This CDR3 region has 14 residues. Germline CDR1 is SQVTM and CDR2 is ANQGSEA. In nucleotides, the CDR3 is TGCAGCGTTGAAGATCGAAACAGAAACTATGGCTACACCTTC. Its protein product is CSVEDRNRNYGYTF. Full variable domain (outside the CDR3, taken from reference TRBV29-1 and TRBJ1-2): SAVISQKPSRDICQRGTSLTIQCQVDSQVTMMFWYRQQPGQSLTLIATANQGSEATYESGFVIDKFPISRPNLTFSTLTVSNMSPEDSSIYLCSVEDRNRNYGYTFGSGTRLTVV.

The count of this clone is one. The V and J genes are TRBV7-6 and TRBJ1-1, with TRBD1 identical over 7 bases. The trim removed 5 bases at V and 3 bases at J, leaving 9 bases unmatched. Germline V gene data show CDR1 as SGHVS and CDR2 as FNYEAQ. The CDR3 is 15 residues long. The CDR3 bases are TGTGCCAGCAGCCCGACGCCGACAGGGTACACTGAAGCTTTCTTT. Encoded protein: CASSPTPTGYTEAFF.

CDR3 loop: CASSFGLGAYEQYF. As DNA, the CDR3 is TGTGCCAGCAGTTTTGGATTGGGAGCCTACGAGCAGTACTTC. The V call is TRBV28, the J call TRBJ2-7, with a possible D match to TRBD2 (5 bases). Germline V gives CDR1 MDHEN, CDR2 SYDVKM. V was pared by 3 bases and J by 2 bases, with 11 bases between. The length of the CDR3 is 14 residues.

The CDR3 is CASSPGIGQNYGYTF. In nucleotides, the CDR3 is TGTGCCAGCAGCCCGGGGATCGGACAGAACTATGGCTACACCTTC. This sequence joins TRBV28 and TRBJ1-2, with D perhaps TRBD1 (6 bases). The V end lost 6 bases, the J end lost 2 bases, and 16 bases lay between the germline ends. Germline V gives CDR1 MDHEN, CDR2 SYDVKM. This CDR3 is 15 amino acids long.

V and J are TRBV15 and TRBJ2-2; 8 nucleotides agree with TRBD1. Germline CDR1 LNHNV, CDR2 YYDKDF (reference sequence). The CDR3 runs to 16 residues. The junction had 4 bases not matched to a gene; V was cut back by 4 bases and J by 0 bases. CDR3 sequence: CATSKGQAANTGELFF. For the CDR3, the DNA is TGTGCCACCAGCAAGGGACAGGCGGCGAACACCGGGGAGCTGTTTTTT.

The rearrangement uses TRBV2 and TRBJ1-1, with D possibly matching TRBD1 (5 bases). The CDR3 totals 15 residues. Germline CDR1 reads SNHLY; CDR2 reads FYNNEI. The V gene lost 6 bases and the J gene lost 0 bases, with 14 bases spanning the gap. In DNA, the CDR3 is TGTGCCAGCAGCGGATCCGGACACCTGAACACTGAAGCTTTCTTT. It is translated as CASSGSGHLNTEAFF.

This sequence joins TRBV30 and TRBJ2-1; D remains unclear. The CDR3 contains 14 residues. Trimming left V 6 bases short and J 3 bases short, with 15 bases between. From germline, CDR1 is GTSNPN and CDR2 SVGIG (reference sequence). CDR3 region: CACSIGSYYNEQFF. For the CDR3, the DNA is TGTGCCTGCTCAATTGGGTCCTACTACAATGAGCAGTTCTTC. Combining the CDR3 with reference TRBV30 and TRBJ2-1 gives the whole variable domain SQTIHQWPATLVQPVGSPLSLECTVEGTSNPNLYWYRQAAGRGLQLLFYSVGIGQISSEVPQNLSASRPQDRQFILSSKKLLLSDSGFYLCACSIGSYYNEQFFGPGTRLTVL.

CDR3 amino acids: CASSLRQTPEAFF. As DNA, the CDR3 is TGTGCCAGCAGCCTCCGACAAACCCCTGAAGCTTTCTTT. The chain carries TRBV7-2 and TRBJ1-1; D call uncertain. From germline, CDR1 is SGHTA and CDR2 FQGNSA. V was cut by 5 bases and J by 6 bases, with 13 bases left in between. The CDR3 is 13 residues long.

J is TRBJ2-1 and V is TRBV2; 9 nucleotides match TRBD2. The germline CDR1 and CDR2 sequences are SNHLY and FYNNEI. This CDR3 spans 15 amino acids. Losses at the gene ends were 5 bases for V and 2 bases for J; bases not matched to a gene: 4. CDR3 DNA sequence: TGTGCCAGCAGTATAGCGGGAGACCCCTACAATGAGCAGTTCTTC. Protein sequence: CASSIAGDPYNEQFF.

This rearrangement joins TRBV18 to TRBJ2-2; 9 bases align to TRBD1. Per germline, CDR1 KGHSH and CDR2 LQKENI. The CDR3 sequence is 16 residues long. V lost 7 bases, J lost 3 bases, and 9 bases stayed unmatched. CDR3 in DNA: TGTGCCAGCTTGATCGCACAGGGGGCTGACACCGGGGAGCTGTTTTTT. Translating it yields CASLIAQGADTGELFF.

This chain uses TRBV7-8 with TRBJ1-2; TRBD1 might be the D (5 bases). The germline CDR1 and CDR2 sequences are SGHVS and FQNEAQ. The ends were cut back, 4 bases at V and 8 bases at J, with 17 bases in the middle. This CDR3 contains 14 residues. The CDR3 region is CASSSPDRPGGYTF. The CDR3 DNA reads as TGTGCCAGCAGCTCCCCCGACAGACCGGGAGGCTACACCTTC.

The gene calls are TRBV5-1 and TRBJ1-1, with D hard to call. The CDR3 runs 14 residues. Germline V CDR1 and CDR2: SGHRS, YFSETQ. V lost 2 bases and J lost 4, with 12 bases in between. The CDR3 DNA reads as TGCGCCAGCAGCTTCCGAGATTCTCCCACTGAAGCTTTCTTT. Protein sequence: CASSFRDSPTEAFF.

This chain uses TRBV28 with TRBJ2-3; D might be TRBD1 (7 bases). Between the trimmed V and J ends, which lost 4 bases and 2 bases, there was a span of 31 bases. Germline lookup yields CDR1 MDHEN and CDR2 SYDVKM. This CDR3 is 21 amino acids long. CDR3 residues: CASSSAALAGGRTGDTDTQYF. The CDR3 DNA is TGTGCCAGCAGTTCGGCCGCCTTGGCCGGGGGCAGGACAGGAGACACAGATACGCAGTATTTT.

This sequence joins TRBV14 and TRBJ2-1; no definite D call. The CDR3 runs to 13 residues. Germline V gene sequence: CDR1 SGHDN, CDR2 FVKESK. V lost 3 bases and J lost 7, with 10 bases in between. The CDR3 DNA sequence: TGTGCCAGCAGCCACACAGTAGATAATGAGCAGTTCTTC. Amino acids: CASSHTVDNEQFF.